This note documents a single T cell receptor (beta chain) sequence. As yet, its antigen is unknown. Trimming stripped 7 bases from V and 1 base from J, with 13 bases between. The CDR3 is 13 residues long. Germline-derived CDR1 and CDR2 are SQVTM and ANQGSEA. The sample originates from a study of tissue T cells after allogeneic stem cell transplantation. Findings and limits, study-wide: Few T cell clones were shared across patients, but motif clusters showed tissue-specific shared signatures.

TCRdb's table, derived via immunoSEQ multiplex PCR, lists solely in-frame clones and lacks some. The sample holds about 6,300 clones; roughly two thirds are singletons and the top ten take over 5.5%. Autopsy tissues included GI tract, liver, skin and lymphoid organs. This chain uses TRBV29-1 with TRBJ1-1; D perhaps matches TRBD1 (6 bases). The TCR was taken from a woman aged 18 to 50 with breast cancer. The specimen was tissue from the rectum, collected at autopsy. The CDR3 here is CSAPTGPNTEAFF. In nucleotides, the CDR3 is TGCAGCGCCCCGACAGGTCCGAACACTGAAGCTTTCTTT. Full variable domain (rest looked up from reference TRBV29-1 and TRBJ1-1): SAVISQKPSRDICQRGTSLTIQCQVDSQVTMMFWYRQQPGQSLTLIATANQGSEATYESGFVIDKFPISRPNLTFSTLTVSNMSPEDSSIYLCSAPTGPNTEAFFGQGTRLTVV.